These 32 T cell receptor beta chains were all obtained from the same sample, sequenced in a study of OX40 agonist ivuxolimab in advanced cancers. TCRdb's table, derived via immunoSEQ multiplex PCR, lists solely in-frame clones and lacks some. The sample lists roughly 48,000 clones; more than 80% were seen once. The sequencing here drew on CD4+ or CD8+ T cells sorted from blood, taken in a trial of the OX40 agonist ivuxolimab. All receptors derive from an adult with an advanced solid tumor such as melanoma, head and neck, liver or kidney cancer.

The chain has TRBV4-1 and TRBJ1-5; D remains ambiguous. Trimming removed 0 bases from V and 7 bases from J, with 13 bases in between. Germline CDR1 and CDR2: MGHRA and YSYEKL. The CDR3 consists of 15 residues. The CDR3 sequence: CASSQDGRFHQPQHF. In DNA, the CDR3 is TGCGCCAGCAGCCAAGATGGGCGCTTCCACCAGCCCCAGCATTTT.

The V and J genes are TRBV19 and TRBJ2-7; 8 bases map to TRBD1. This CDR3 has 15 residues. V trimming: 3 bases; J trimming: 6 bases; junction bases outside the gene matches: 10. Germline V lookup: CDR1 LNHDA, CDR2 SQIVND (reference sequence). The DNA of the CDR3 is TGTGCCAGTAGTATCCGGGACAGGCCGACCCGCGAGCAGTACTTC. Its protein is CASSIRDRPTREQYF.

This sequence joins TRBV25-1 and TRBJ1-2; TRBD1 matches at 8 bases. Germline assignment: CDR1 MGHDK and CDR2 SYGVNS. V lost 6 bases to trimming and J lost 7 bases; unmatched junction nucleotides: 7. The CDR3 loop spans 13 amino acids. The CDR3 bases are TGTGCCAGCAGAAATACAGGGGGGGTTGGCTACACCTTC. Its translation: CASRNTGGVGYTF.

For the CDR3, the DNA is TGTGCCAGTAGTAGGGACACTACAACTAATGAAAAACTGTTTTTT. Protein product: CASSRDTTTNEKLFF. This rearrangement joins TRBV19 to TRBJ1-4; D is perhaps TRBD1 (6 bases). V gave up 4 bases and J gave up 0 bases, with 9 bases separating them. Germline V gene sequence: CDR1 LNHDA, CDR2 SQIVND (reference sequence). The CDR3 runs to 15 residues.

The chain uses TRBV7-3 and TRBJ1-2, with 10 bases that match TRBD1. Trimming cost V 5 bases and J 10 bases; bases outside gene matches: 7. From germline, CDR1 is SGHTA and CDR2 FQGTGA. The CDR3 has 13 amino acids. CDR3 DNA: TGTGCCAGCAGCCCCGCGACAGGGGGCCACTACACCTTC. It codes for CASSPATGGHYTF.

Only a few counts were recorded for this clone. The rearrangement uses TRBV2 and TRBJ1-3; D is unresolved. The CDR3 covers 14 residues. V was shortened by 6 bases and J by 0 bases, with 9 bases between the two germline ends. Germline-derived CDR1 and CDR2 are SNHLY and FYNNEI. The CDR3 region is CASRVDTSGNTIYF. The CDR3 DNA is TGTGCCAGCAGAGTCGACACCTCTGGAAACACCATATATTTT.

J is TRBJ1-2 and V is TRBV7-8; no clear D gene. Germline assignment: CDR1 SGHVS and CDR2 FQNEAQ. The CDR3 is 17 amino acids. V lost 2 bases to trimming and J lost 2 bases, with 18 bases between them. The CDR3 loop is CASSLPRRFRANYGYTF. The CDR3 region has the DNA TGTGCCAGCAGCTTACCCCGGAGGTTTAGGGCCAACTATGGCTACACCTTC.

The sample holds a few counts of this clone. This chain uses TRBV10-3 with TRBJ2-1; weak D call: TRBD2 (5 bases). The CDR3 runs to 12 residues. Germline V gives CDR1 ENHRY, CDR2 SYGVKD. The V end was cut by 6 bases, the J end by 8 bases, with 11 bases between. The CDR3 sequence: CAISEGIDEQFF. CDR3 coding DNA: TGTGCCATCAGCGAGGGTATAGATGAGCAGTTCTTC.

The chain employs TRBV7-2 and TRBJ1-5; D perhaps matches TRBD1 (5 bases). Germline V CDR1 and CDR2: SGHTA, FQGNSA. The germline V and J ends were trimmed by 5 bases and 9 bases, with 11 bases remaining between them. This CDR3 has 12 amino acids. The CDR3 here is CASSQGVGPQHF. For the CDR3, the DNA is TGTGCCAGCAGCCAGGGTGTCGGGCCCCAGCATTTT.

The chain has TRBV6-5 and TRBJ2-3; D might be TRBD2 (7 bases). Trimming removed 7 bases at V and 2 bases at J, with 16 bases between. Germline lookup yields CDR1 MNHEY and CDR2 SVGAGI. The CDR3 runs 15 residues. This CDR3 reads CASTRAGADTDTQYF. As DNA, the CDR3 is TGTGCCAGCACCCGGGCGGGGGCAGACACAGATACGCAGTATTTT.

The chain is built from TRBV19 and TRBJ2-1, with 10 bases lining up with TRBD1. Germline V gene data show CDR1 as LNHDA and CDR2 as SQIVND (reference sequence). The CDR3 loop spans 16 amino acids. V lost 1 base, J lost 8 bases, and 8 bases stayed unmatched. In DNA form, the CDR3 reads TGTGCCAGTAGTATAGGGGAGACAGGGGGCAGGGATGAGCAGTTCTTC. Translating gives CASSIGETGGRDEQFF. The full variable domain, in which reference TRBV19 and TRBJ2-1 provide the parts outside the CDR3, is DGGITQSPKYLFRKEGQNVTLSCEQNLNHDAMYWYRQDPGQGLRLIYYSQIVNDFQKGDIAEGYSVSREKKESFPLTVTSAQKNPTAFYLCASSIGETGGRDEQFFGPGTRLTVL.

The CDR3, as DNA: TGTGCCAGCAGCTTAGATGCGGGAACAACTAATGAAAAACTGTTTTTT. This encodes CASSLDAGTTNEKLFF. V and J are TRBV11-2 and TRBJ1-4; D remains unclear. The CDR3 is 16 amino acids. CDR1 is SGHAT, CDR2 FQNNGV, per germline. V lost 0 bases to trimming and J lost 0 bases, with 8 bases between them.

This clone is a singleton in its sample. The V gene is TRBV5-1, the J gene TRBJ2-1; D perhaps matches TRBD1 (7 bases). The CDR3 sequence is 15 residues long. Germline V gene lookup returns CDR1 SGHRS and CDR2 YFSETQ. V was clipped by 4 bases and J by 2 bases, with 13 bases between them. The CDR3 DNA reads TGCGCCAGCAGCGACCAGGGGGGAACCTACAATGAGCAGTTCTTC. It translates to CASSDQGGTYNEQFF.

As DNA, the CDR3 is TGTGCCAGCAGTGAAAGGGCGGGGTGGGATGAGCAGTTCTTC. It specifies CASSERAGWDEQFF. The chain recombines TRBV6-1 with TRBJ2-1; possibly TRBD2 for D (6 bases). The germline gives CDR1 MNHNS, CDR2 SASEGT. The germline V and J ends were trimmed by 2 bases and 8 bases, with 13 bases remaining between them. CDR3 length equals 14 residues.

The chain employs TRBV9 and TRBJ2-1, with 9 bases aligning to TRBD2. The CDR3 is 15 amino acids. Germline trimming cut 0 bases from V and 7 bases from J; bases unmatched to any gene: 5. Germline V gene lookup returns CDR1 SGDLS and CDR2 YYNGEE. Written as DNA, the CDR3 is TGTGCCAGCAGCGTAGTCAGCGGGGGGTCTAATGAGCAGTTCTTC. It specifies CASSVVSGGSNEQFF.

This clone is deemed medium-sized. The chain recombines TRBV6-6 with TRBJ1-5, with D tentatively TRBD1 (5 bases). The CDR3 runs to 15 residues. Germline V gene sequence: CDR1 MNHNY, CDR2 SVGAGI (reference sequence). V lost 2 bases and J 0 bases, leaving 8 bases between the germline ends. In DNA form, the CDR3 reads TGTGCCAGCAGTTACCCGACAGTTAGCAATCAGCCCCAGCATTTT. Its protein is CASSYPTVSNQPQHF.

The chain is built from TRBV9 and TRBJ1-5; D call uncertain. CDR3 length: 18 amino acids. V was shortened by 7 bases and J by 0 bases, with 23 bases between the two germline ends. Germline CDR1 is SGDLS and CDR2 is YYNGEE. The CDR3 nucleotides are TGTGCCAGCGGAGTGGCAGACCCAATATACTTTAGCAATCAGCCCCAGCATTTT. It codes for CASGVADPIYFSNQPQHF.

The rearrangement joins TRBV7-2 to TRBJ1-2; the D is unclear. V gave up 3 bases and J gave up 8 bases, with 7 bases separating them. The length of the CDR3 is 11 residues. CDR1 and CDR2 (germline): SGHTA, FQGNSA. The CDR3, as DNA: TGTGCCAGCAGCTTTGGAGAGGGCTACACCTTC. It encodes CASSFGEGYTF.

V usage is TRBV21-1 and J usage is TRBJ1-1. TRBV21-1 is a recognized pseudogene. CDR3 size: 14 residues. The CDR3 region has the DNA TGTGCCAGCAGCAAAGCCCCTCGGACCCTTGAAGCTTTCTTT. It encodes CASSKAPRTLEAFF.

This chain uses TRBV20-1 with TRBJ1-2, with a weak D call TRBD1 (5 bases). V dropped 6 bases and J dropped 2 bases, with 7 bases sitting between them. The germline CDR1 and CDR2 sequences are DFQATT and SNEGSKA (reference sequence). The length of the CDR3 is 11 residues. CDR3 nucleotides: TGCAGTGCCTCAGGGAACTATGGCTACACCTTC. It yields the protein CSASGNYGYTF.

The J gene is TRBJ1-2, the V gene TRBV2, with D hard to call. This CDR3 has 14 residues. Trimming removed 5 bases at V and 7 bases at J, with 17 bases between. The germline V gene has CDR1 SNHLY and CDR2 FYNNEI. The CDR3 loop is CASSRPWTDAGYTF. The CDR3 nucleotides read TGTGCCAGCAGTCGCCCTTGGACGGACGCTGGCTACACCTTC. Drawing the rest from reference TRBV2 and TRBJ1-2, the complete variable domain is EPEVTQTPSHQVTQMGQEVILRCVPISNHLYFYWYRQILGQKVEFLVSFYNNEISEKSEIFDDQFSVERPDGSNFTLKIRSTKLEDSAMYFCASSRPWTDAGYTFGSGTRLTVV.

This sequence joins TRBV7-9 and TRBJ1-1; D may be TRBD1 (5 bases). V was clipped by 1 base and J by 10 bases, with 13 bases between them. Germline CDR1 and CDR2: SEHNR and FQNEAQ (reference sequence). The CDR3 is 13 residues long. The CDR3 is CASSLEGRSRAFF. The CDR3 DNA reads TGTGCCAGCAGCTTAGAGGGGCGATCTAGAGCTTTCTTT.

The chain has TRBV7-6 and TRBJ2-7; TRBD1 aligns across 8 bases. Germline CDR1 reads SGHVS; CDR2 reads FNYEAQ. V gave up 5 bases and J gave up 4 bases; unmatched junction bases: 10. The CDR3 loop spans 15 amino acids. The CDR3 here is CASSQWTGTGYEQYF. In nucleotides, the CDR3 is TGTGCCAGCAGCCAGTGGACAGGGACGGGATACGAGCAGTACTTC.

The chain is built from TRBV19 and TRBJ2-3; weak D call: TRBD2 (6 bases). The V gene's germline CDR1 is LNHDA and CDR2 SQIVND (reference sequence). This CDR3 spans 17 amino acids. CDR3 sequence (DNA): TGTGCACGGTTTCCGAGGGGACTCTCGAACGAGTCGGATACGCAGTATTTT. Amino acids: CARFPRGLSNESDTQYF.

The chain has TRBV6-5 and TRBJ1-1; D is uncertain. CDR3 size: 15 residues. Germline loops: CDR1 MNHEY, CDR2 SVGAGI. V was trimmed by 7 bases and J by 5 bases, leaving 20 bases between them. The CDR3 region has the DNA TGTGCCAGCACCCCGATTTCAGGCTTTTCTACTGAAGCTTTCTTT. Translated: CASTPISGFSTEAFF.

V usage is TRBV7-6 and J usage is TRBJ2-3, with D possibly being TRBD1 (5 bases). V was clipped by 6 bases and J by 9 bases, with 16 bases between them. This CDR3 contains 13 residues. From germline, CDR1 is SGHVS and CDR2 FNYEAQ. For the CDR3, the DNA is TGTGCCAGCAGTCCCGGTGGGGCTTACACGCAGTATTTT. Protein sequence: CASSPGGAYTQYF. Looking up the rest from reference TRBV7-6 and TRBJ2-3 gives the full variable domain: GAGVSQSPRYKVTKRGQDVALRCDPISGHVSLYWYRQALGQGPEFLTYFNYEAQQDKSGLPNDRFSAERPEGSISTLTIQRTEQRDSAMYRCASSPGGAYTQYFGPGTRLTVL.

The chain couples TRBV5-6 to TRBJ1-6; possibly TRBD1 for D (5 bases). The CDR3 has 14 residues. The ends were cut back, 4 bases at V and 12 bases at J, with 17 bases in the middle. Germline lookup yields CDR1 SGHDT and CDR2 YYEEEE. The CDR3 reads CASSPESVQVPLHF. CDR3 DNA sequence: TGTGCCAGCAGCCCGGAAAGCGTACAGGTACCCCTCCACTTT.

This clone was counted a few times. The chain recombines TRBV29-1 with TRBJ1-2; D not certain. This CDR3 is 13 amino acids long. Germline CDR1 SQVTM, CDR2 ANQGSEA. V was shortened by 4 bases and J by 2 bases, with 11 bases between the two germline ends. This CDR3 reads CSVGDERNYGYTF. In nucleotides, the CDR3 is TGCAGCGTTGGAGACGAGCGCAACTATGGCTACACCTTC.

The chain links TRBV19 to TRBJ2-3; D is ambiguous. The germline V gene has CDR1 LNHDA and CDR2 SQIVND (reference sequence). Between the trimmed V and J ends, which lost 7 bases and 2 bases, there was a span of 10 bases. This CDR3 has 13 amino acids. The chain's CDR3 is CASNLPHTDTQYF. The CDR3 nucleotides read TGTGCCAGTAATCTCCCCCACACAGATACGCAGTATTTT.

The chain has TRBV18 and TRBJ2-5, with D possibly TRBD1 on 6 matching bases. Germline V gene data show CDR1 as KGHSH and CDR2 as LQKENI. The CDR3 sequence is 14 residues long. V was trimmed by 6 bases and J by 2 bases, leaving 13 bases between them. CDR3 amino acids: CASSSGQEQETQYF. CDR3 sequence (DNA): TGTGCCAGCTCGTCGGGACAAGAACAAGAGACCCAGTACTTC.

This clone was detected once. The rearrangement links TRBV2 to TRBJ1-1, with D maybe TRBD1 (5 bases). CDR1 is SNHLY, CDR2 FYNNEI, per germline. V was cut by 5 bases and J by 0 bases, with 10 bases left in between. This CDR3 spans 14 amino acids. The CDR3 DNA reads TGTGCCAGCAGTCGGGTGGGGCTGAACACTGAAGCTTTCTTT. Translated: CASSRVGLNTEAFF.

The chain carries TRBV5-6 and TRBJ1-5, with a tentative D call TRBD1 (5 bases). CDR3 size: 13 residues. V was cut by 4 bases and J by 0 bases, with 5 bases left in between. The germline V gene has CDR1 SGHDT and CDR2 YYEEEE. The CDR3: CASSTGSNQPQHF. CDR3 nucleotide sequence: TGTGCCAGCAGCACAGGTAGCAATCAGCCCCAGCATTTT.